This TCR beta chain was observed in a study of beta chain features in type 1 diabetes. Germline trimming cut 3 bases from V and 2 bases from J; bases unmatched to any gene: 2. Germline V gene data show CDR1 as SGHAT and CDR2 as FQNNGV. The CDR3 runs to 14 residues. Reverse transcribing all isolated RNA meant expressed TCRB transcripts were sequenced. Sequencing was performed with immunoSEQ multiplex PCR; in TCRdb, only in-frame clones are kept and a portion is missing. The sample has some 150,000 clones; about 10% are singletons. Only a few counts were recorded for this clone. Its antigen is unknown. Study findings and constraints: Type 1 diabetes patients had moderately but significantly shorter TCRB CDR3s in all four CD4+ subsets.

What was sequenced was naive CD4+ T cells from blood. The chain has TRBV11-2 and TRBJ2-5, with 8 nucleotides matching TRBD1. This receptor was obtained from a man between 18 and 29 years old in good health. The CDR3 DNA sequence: TGTGCCAGCAGCTTGGACAGGGCTCAAGAGACCCAGTACTTC. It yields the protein CASSLDRAQETQYF.